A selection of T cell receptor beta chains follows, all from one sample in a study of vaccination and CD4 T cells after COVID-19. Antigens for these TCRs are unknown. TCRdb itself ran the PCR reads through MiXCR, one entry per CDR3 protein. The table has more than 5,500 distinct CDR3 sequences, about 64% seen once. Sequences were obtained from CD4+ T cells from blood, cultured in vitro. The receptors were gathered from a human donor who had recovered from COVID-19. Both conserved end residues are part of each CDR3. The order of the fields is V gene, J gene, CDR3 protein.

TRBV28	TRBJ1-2	CASNPDRGAGYTF
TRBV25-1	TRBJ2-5	CASSVISDRNQETQYF
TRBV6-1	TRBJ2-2	CASRAGQGSPGELFF
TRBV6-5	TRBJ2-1	CASSYRGWEQFF
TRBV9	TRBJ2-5	CASSHNGHKETQYF
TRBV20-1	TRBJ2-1	CSAISAGYTYEQFF
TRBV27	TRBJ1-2	CASSSNRGRGYTF
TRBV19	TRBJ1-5	CASSIIGLKPNQPQHF
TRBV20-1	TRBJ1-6	CSARDFIAGDFPLHF
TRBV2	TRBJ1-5	CASSDRGISQPQHF
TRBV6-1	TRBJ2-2	CASNLLQTGELFF
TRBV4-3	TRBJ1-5	CASSQQHTQGADQPQHF
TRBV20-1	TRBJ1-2	CSARGSDTAYGYTF
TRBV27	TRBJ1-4	CAPTRQGRITTNEKLFF
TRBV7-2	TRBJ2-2	CASRLSSGGELFF
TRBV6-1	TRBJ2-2	CASNAGGKGTGELFF